Included here is one T cell receptor beta chain sequence, with context. Its antigen is not known. Blood CD4+ CD25-low CD127-high conventional T cells supplied the genomic DNA template. This sample was included in a study of regulatory and conventional T cells in RAG deficiency. General study results and limits: Shannon entropy was markedly lower and Simpson indices higher in RAG-deficient patients than control T-cell subsets. Omenn patients showed >75% Treg-Tconv overlap and shorter CDR3 lengths. Compared with controls, unique Treg TCR beta sequences dropped roughly 94-fold in Omenn syndrome and CID/AS.

V was clipped by 8 bases and J by 9 bases, with 20 bases between them. The CDR3 runs to 14 residues. Looked up from germline, CDR1 is SGHRS and CDR2 is YFSETQ. Repertoires were generated with immunoSEQ multiplex PCR, while TCRdb's copy carries only in-frame clones and drops some. This sample yields approximately 35,000 clones, of which 75% to 80% are seen a single time; around 3.4% belongs to the top ten. The same data also went into a second study, on regulatory T cells. From that study: The PCR used 52 TRBV and 13 TRBJ primers.

The specimen sequenced was CD4+ effector T cells sorted from blood. The chain joins TRBV5-1 to TRBJ1-4; D not resolved. The receptor was isolated from a human donor in good health. CDR3 nucleotides: TGCGCCAGTAGCCCTGCAGGAGAGCGTCAAAAACTGTTTTTT. This encodes CASSPAGERQKLFF.